The 27 T cell receptor beta chains in this list originate from one sample, sequenced in a study of shared clonotypes between healthy human individuals. Sequencing used immunoSEQ multiplex PCR; TCRdb keeps in-frame clones, though not all of them. The sample includes around 320,000 clones, 80% to 90% of them seen just once. Sequencing was performed on memory CD8+ T cells sorted from blood. Stated subset: CD45RO+ cells pooled with CCR7-negative TemRA cells. These receptors originate from a man aged 18 to 30 in good health.

This clone is medium-sized. The chain employs TRBV5-5 and TRBJ2-7; D is ambiguous. Trimming shortened V by 3 bases and J by 7 bases, and 14 bases separated the two germline ends. Looked up from germline, CDR1 is SGHKS and CDR2 is YYEKEE (reference sequence). The length of the CDR3 is 13 residues. The CDR3 region is CASSSRPSGEQYF. CDR3 sequence (DNA): TGTGCCAGCAGCTCCAGACCCTCGGGTGAGCAGTACTTC.

This rearrangement joins TRBV7-8 to TRBJ1-1; D possibly corresponds to TRBD1 (6 bases). The CDR3 length is 17 residues. Per germline, CDR1 SGHVS and CDR2 FQNEAQ. Trimming stripped 5 bases from V and 0 bases from J, with 19 bases between. The CDR3 DNA sequence: TGTGCCAGCAGCCAGCGCGGGACACCACGTATGAACACTGAAGCTTTCTTT. Translating it yields CASSQRGTPRMNTEAFF.

V gene TRBV6-5 combines with J gene TRBJ2-3; D perhaps matches TRBD2 (5 bases). In germline, CDR1 is MNHEY, CDR2 SVGAGI. The V end was cut by 0 bases, the J end by 5 bases, with 9 bases between. CDR3 length: 14 residues. The CDR3 DNA reads as TGTGCCAGCAGTTACTCGTTAGCGAGAGATACGCAGTATTTT. Protein: CASSYSLARDTQYF.

The CDR3 region has the DNA TGCGCCAGCAGCCAAGACTACCCAGGGATCGAAGCTTTCTTT. Amino acids: CASSQDYPGIEAFF. The chain links TRBV4-1 to TRBJ1-1; possible D gene TRBD1, 5 bases. Trimming stripped 0 bases from V and 8 bases from J, with 13 bases between. This CDR3 contains 14 residues. Germline V gene data show CDR1 as MGHRA and CDR2 as YSYEKL.

This clone was recorded once. The gene calls are TRBV13 and TRBJ1-5; D uncertain. Trimming removed 5 bases from V and 4 bases from J, with 6 bases in between. There are 12 residues in the CDR3. CDR1 is PRHDT, CDR2 FYEKMQ, per germline (reference sequence). Written as DNA, the CDR3 is TGTGCCAGCAGCCTCAGAAATCAGCCCCAGCATTTT. This codes for CASSLRNQPQHF.

This clone appeared a single time. V gene TRBV30 combines with J gene TRBJ2-1; D is perhaps TRBD2 (5 bases). V was clipped by 0 bases and J by 4 bases, with 7 bases between them. CDR1 is GTSNPN, CDR2 SVGIG, per germline (reference sequence). The length of the CDR3 is 13 residues. The CDR3: CAWSVTGYNEQFF. The CDR3 nucleotides are TGTGCCTGGAGTGTAACGGGATACAATGAGCAGTTCTTC.

This chain joins TRBV30 and TRBJ2-7; the D is unclear. CDR1 GTSNPN and CDR2 SVGIG come from the germline V gene (reference sequence). This CDR3 has 14 amino acids. Trimming removed 0 bases at V and 2 bases at J, with 11 bases between. The CDR3, as DNA: TGTGCCTGGAGTGTGCAGGCGATCCCCTACGAGCAGTACTTC. Residues: CAWSVQAIPYEQYF.

The rearrangement joins TRBV4-1 to TRBJ2-4, with TRBD1 identical over 11 bases. The J segment lost 9 bases and the V segment lost 2 bases, leaving 9 bases of the junction unmatched. The CDR3 is 16 residues long. Per germline, CDR1 MGHRA and CDR2 YSYEKL. The CDR3 sequence: CASSQLGQGGSGIQYF. In nucleotides, the CDR3 is TGCGCCAGCAGCCAACTGGGACAGGGGGGGTCGGGCATTCAGTACTTC.

The J gene is TRBJ2-2, the V gene TRBV7-9; unclear D gene. Germline CDR1 and CDR2: SEHNR and FQNEAQ (reference sequence). V was clipped by 8 bases and J by 3 bases, with 16 bases between them. This CDR3 has 15 amino acids. CDR3 sequence reads: CASSSHRIHTGELFF. The CDR3 DNA reads as TGTGCCAGCTCGTCACATAGAATTCACACCGGGGAGCTGTTTTTT.

The DNA for the CDR3 is TGTGCCAGCAGCCTCCTCAGCTCCTACGAGCAGTACTTC. Its protein product is CASSLLSSYEQYF. The chain joins TRBV11-2 to TRBJ2-7; D uncertain. V lost 5 bases to trimming and J lost 0 bases, with 8 bases between them. Germline V lookup: CDR1 SGHAT, CDR2 FQNNGV. This CDR3 is built from 13 residues.

The chain couples TRBV4-1 to TRBJ2-7; tentative D call: TRBD2 (5 bases). Trimming removed 1 base at V and 6 bases at J, with 19 bases between. CDR1 is MGHRA, CDR2 YSYEKL, per germline. This CDR3 contains 16 residues. The CDR3 sequence: CASSQANSPSSGEQYF. In DNA form, the CDR3 reads TGCGCCAGCAGCCAAGCGAATTCGCCTAGCAGTGGCGAGCAGTACTTC.

Note on this clone: One base away lies a much larger clone, so this may be a sequencing read error. The chain carries TRBV27 and TRBJ2-7; 7 nucleotides match TRBD2. CDR3 length: 13 amino acids. The germline V gene has CDR1 MNHEY and CDR2 SMNVEV (reference sequence). J lost 0 bases, V lost 5 bases, and 1 base had no gene match. CDR3 nucleotides: TGTGCCAGCAGTAGCGGGGCCTCCTACGAGCAGTACTTC. It specifies CASSSGASYEQYF.

V and J are TRBV5-1 and TRBJ2-7; tentative D call: TRBD2 (5 bases). V dropped 5 bases and J dropped 1 base, with 13 bases sitting between them. This CDR3 region has 14 residues. Germline V gene lookup returns CDR1 SGHRS and CDR2 YFSETQ. The CDR3 DNA follows: TGCGCCAGCAGAGGGAGTGGCGGATCCTACGAGCAGTACTTC. Translating it yields CASRGSGGSYEQYF.

This rearrangement joins TRBV5-1 to TRBJ1-5; D is undetermined. The germline V gene has CDR1 SGHRS and CDR2 YFSETQ. CDR3 length equals 15 residues. V dropped 0 bases and J dropped 1 base, with 8 bases sitting between them. The DNA for the CDR3 is TGCGCCAGCAGCTTGGGCCAAGGGAGCAATCAGCCCCAGCATTTT. Protein: CASSLGQGSNQPQHF.

V and J are TRBV13 and TRBJ2-5; either TRBD1 or TRBD2 may fit D (5 bases each). The CDR3 is made up of 16 amino acids. Trimming removed 8 bases at V and 5 bases at J, with 24 bases between. Germline-derived CDR1 and CDR2 are PRHDT and FYEKMQ (reference sequence). CDR3 sequence (DNA): TGTGCCAGCCCTTGGCGAGGGACCAAACGTCCCGAGACCCAGTACTTC. It codes for CASPWRGTKRPETQYF.

The chain joins TRBV13 to TRBJ2-2, with D perhaps TRBD2 (6 bases). The CDR3 covers 13 residues. V was cut by 6 bases and J by 6 bases, with 11 bases left in between. Germline V gene sequence: CDR1 PRHDT, CDR2 FYEKMQ (reference sequence). The CDR3 sequence: CASRGAGSGELFF. CDR3 nucleotide sequence: TGTGCCAGCAGGGGTGCGGGATCCGGGGAGCTGTTTTTT.

The chain couples TRBV11-2 to TRBJ1-2; unclear D gene. The CDR3 covers 16 residues. The V gene lost 0 bases and the J gene lost 0 bases, with 11 bases spanning the gap. Germline lookup yields CDR1 SGHAT and CDR2 FQNNGV. As DNA, the CDR3 is TGTGCCAGCAGCTTAGATCACGGACTACCTAACTATGGCTACACCTTC. It yields the protein CASSLDHGLPNYGYTF.

This chain links TRBV29-1 with TRBJ1-3, with D unclear. V lost 2 bases, J lost 4 bases, and 3 bases lay in between. Germline V gives CDR1 SQVTM, CDR2 ANQGSEA. The CDR3 runs to 11 residues. The CDR3 protein is CSVEWGNTIYF. The CDR3 region has the DNA TGCAGCGTTGAATGGGGAAACACCATATATTTT.

V and J are TRBV27 and TRBJ2-3; 9 bases match TRBD2. The V segment lost 3 bases and the J segment 4 bases; nucleotides outside the gene matches: 8. CDR1 is MNHEY, CDR2 SMNVEV, per germline (reference sequence). The CDR3 is 16 residues long. The CDR3 sequence is CASSLGARGGADTQYF. The CDR3 region has the DNA TGTGCCAGCAGTTTGGGTGCGCGCGGGGGGGCAGATACGCAGTATTTT.

The chain uses TRBV4-1 and TRBJ1-4; D is ambiguous. This CDR3 is built from 16 residues. Deletions cut 0 bases from V and 0 bases from J, with 8 bases between. CDR1 and CDR2 from the germline V gene are MGHRA and YSYEKL. DNA for the CDR3: TGCGCCAGCAGCCAAGAGTCCATGGCAACTAATGAAAAACTGTTTTTT. It is translated as CASSQESMATNEKLFF.

The chain uses TRBV4-1 and TRBJ1-3, with 8 bases aligning to TRBD1. Germline CDR1 is MGHRA and CDR2 is YSYEKL. V trimming: 2 bases; J trimming: 0 bases; junction bases outside the gene matches: 6. The CDR3 runs 17 residues. CDR3 in amino acids: CASSQMGQENSGNTIYF. CDR3 in DNA: TGCGCCAGCAGCCAAATGGGACAGGAGAACTCTGGAAACACCATATATTTT.

The chain employs TRBV27 and TRBJ2-3; 8 bases are a match to TRBD2. This CDR3 contains 15 residues. Per the germline V gene, CDR1 is MNHEY and CDR2 is SMNVEV (reference sequence). Trimming removed 6 bases from V and 2 bases from J; junction bases left unmatched: 7. The CDR3 coding sequence is TGTGCCAGCAGCCGGCTAGCGGGCCCCACAGATACGCAGTATTTT. Translation gives CASSRLAGPTDTQYF.

The chain carries TRBV6-5 and TRBJ1-2; D is possibly TRBD1 (6 bases). The CDR3 is 14 residues long. Trimming stripped 6 bases from V and 4 bases from J, with 15 bases between. Germline CDR1 MNHEY, CDR2 SVGAGI. The CDR3 DNA sequence: TGTGCCAGCAGCCAAAGGGACACCCCCTATGGCTACACCTTC. Translation: CASSQRDTPYGYTF.

V and J are TRBV29-1 and TRBJ2-1; the D gene could be TRBD1 or TRBD2 (5 bases each). With 3 bases removed from V and 6 bases from J, the gap between germline ends came to 6 bases. CDR3 length equals 11 residues. Germline CDR1 and CDR2: SQVTM and ANQGSEA. The DNA for the CDR3 is TGCAGCGTTGATGGGGGCAATGAGCAGTTCTTC. Translated, it gives CSVDGGNEQFF.

The chain joins TRBV28 to TRBJ2-7; no reliable D call. Germline V gene sequence: CDR1 MDHEN, CDR2 SYDVKM. The V gene lost 6 bases and the J gene lost 4 bases, with 16 bases spanning the gap. The CDR3 extends over 14 amino acids. The CDR3 loop reads CASSPFSMSYEQYF. The CDR3, as DNA: TGTGCCAGCAGCCCCTTTAGTATGTCGTACGAGCAGTACTTC.

The rearrangement links TRBV4-1 to TRBJ2-4; TRBD1 agrees at 12 bases. This CDR3 is 17 amino acids long. The germline gives CDR1 MGHRA, CDR2 YSYEKL. Trimming took 1 base from V and 9 from J; bases not matched to a gene: 10. CDR3 residues: CASSQARDRGLVGIQYF. DNA of the CDR3: TGCGCCAGCAGCCAAGCAAGGGACAGGGGGCTTGTCGGCATTCAGTACTTC.

V usage is TRBV4-3 and J usage is TRBJ2-5; 12 bases are shared with TRBD2. The CDR3 is 15 amino acids. The V gene end was trimmed by 6 bases and the J gene end by 5 bases; junction bases not matched to a gene: 7. CDR1 and CDR2 from the germline V gene are LGHNA and YSLEER. The DNA of the CDR3 is TGCGCCAGCAGTTTAGGACTAGCGGGAACGGAGACCCAGTACTTC. Protein product: CASSLGLAGTETQYF.